The next 10 T cell receptor beta chains were all read from a single sample in a study of cytomegalovirus exposure and HLA in healthy donors. Some clones are missing from TCRdb's copy, which holds only in-frame ones; the method was immunoSEQ multiplex PCR. The data show approximately 210,000 clones, roughly 86% seen once. The sample consisted of PBMCs. The receptors originated from a woman younger than 30 in good health and CMV-seronegative.

There are a few counts of this clone. J is TRBJ2-5 and V is TRBV7-9; 8 bases align to TRBD2. V gave up 5 bases and J gave up 7 bases; unmatched junction bases: 18. There are 17 residues in the CDR3. Germline CDR1 and CDR2: SEHNR and FQNEAQ (reference sequence). DNA for the CDR3: TGTGCCAGCAGCCGCCCTCGCCAACGAGCGGGGGCGGGGACCCAGTACTTC. Amino acid sequence: CASSRPRQRAGAGTQYF.

The gene calls are TRBV5-1 and TRBJ1-1, with TRBD1 matching over 7 bases. V was pared by 3 bases and J by 7 bases, with 9 bases of the junction left unmatched. The CDR3 contains 14 residues. Germline CDR1 is SGHRS and CDR2 is YFSETQ. The chain's CDR3 is CASSSATGSIEAFF. In DNA form, the CDR3 reads TGCGCCAGCAGCTCCGCGACAGGGAGTATTGAAGCTTTCTTT.

V and J are TRBV4-1 and TRBJ2-5, with no clear D. Germline-derived CDR1 and CDR2 are MGHRA and YSYEKL. The CDR3 extends over 15 amino acids. V was cut by 4 bases and J by 2 bases, with 14 bases left in between. The CDR3 DNA is TGCGCCAGCAGCCTCGGGTTCCGGAGTCAAGAGACCCAGTACTTC. Encoded protein: CASSLGFRSQETQYF.

The chain has TRBV30 and TRBJ1-5; the D gene is possibly TRBD1 (6 bases). V was trimmed by 4 bases and J by 0 bases, leaving 19 bases between them. CDR3 size: 17 residues. From germline, CDR1 is GTSNPN and CDR2 SVGIG (reference sequence). DNA of the CDR3: TGTGCCTGGAATGGGCAAAAGACAGGATCTAGCAATCAGCCCCAGCATTTT. It yields the protein CAWNGQKTGSSNQPQHF.

This chain uses TRBV19 with TRBJ1-5; the D is unclear. The CDR3 has 16 amino acids. Germline lookup yields CDR1 LNHDA and CDR2 SQIVND (reference sequence). V was trimmed by 1 base and J by 5 bases, leaving 15 bases between them. For the CDR3, the DNA is TGTGCCAGTAGTATAGTTTTTGGAGGGTCCCATCAGCCCCAGCATTTT. Translation gives CASSIVFGGSHQPQHF.

The J gene is TRBJ2-1, the V gene TRBV5-8, with 7 positions matching TRBD1. Germline V gene sequence: CDR1 SGHTS, CDR2 YDEGEE. Trimming removed 2 bases from V and 9 bases from J; junction bases left unmatched: 8. This CDR3 comprises 14 residues. The CDR3 reads CASSFIRGSTEQFF. The CDR3 bases are TGTGCCAGCAGCTTTATCAGGGGGAGCACTGAGCAGTTCTTC.

This clone has just one count. This chain connects TRBV7-6 to TRBJ2-7; possibly TRBD2 for D (5 bases). The CDR3 has 14 amino acids. The germline V and J ends were trimmed by 0 bases and 2 bases, with 8 bases remaining between them. The germline gives CDR1 SGHVS, CDR2 FNYEAQ. As DNA, the CDR3 is TGTGCCAGCAGCTTAGCGGGAGAGGCCTACGAGCAGTACTTC. It specifies CASSLAGEAYEQYF.

V gene TRBV19 combines with J gene TRBJ1-3; maybe TRBD1 (5 bases). V lost 1 base, J lost 4 bases, and 26 bases lay in between. Germline V gives CDR1 LNHDA, CDR2 SQIVND (reference sequence). The CDR3 has 20 amino acids. The CDR3 is CASSIGGKVEGAIEGNTIYF. The CDR3 coding sequence is TGTGCCAGTAGTATAGGGGGAAAGGTGGAAGGGGCGATAGAAGGAAACACCATATATTTT. Complete variable domain (other parts from reference TRBV19 and TRBJ1-3): DGGITQSPKYLFRKEGQNVTLSCEQNLNHDAMYWYRQDPGQGLRLIYYSQIVNDFQKGDIAEGYSVSREKKESFPLTVTSAQKNPTAFYLCASSIGGKVEGAIEGNTIYFGEGSWLTVV.

The V and J genes are TRBV18 and TRBJ1-6; D possibly corresponds to TRBD1 (6 bases). CDR3 length: 16 amino acids. Germline values: CDR1 KGHSH, CDR2 LQKENI. Trimming shortened V by 4 bases and J by 5 bases, and 15 bases separated the two germline ends. CDR3 sequence (DNA): TGTGCCAGCTCACGAAAACAGGGAGTCAATAATTCACCCCTCCACTTT. Protein sequence: CASSRKQGVNNSPLHF.

The chain links TRBV5-6 to TRBJ2-2; 8 bases are a match to TRBD2. CDR1 and CDR2 (germline): SGHDT, YYEEEE. This CDR3 has 14 residues. V dropped 7 bases and J dropped 3; count of bases not matched to a gene: 5. CDR3 sequence (DNA): TGTGCCAGCCGAGCGGGGGAGTACACCGGGGAGCTGTTTTTT. It specifies CASRAGEYTGELFF.